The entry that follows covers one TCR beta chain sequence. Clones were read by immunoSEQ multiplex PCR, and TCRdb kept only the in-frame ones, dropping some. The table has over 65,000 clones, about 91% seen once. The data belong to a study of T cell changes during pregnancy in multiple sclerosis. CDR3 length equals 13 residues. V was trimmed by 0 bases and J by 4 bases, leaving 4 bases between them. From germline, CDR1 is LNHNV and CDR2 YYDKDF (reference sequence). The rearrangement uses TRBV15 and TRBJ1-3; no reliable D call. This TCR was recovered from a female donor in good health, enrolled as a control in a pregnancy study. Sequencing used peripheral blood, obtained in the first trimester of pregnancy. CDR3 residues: CATSRDQGNTIYF. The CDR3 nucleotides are TGTGCCACCAGCAGAGATCAGGGAAACACCATATATTTT.